This T cell receptor beta chain is from a study of CD4 and CD8 cells across lung adenocarcinoma regions. Germline assignment: CDR1 MGHDK and CDR2 SYGVNS. With 3 bases removed from V and 1 base from J, the gap between germline ends came to 3 bases. The CDR3 is 12 residues long. A single record per CDR3 protein comes from TCRdb applying MiXCR to the PCR reads. The table includes 9,500 to 13,000 distinct CDR3 sequences, 45% to 60% detected once. The TCR was taken from a male donor with lung adenocarcinoma. The CD4 and CD8 labels of this study may be unreliable. The chain couples TRBV25-1 to TRBJ1-2, with D hard to call. Material: CD8+ T cells from the margin of a lung tumor. CDR3 bases: TGTGCCAGCAGTGAGGATAACTATGGCTACACCTTC. Its protein is CASSEDNYGYTF.